Sequencing of this T cell receptor (beta chain) was carried out in a study of regulatory T cells in long-lasting Graves disease. Notes on the study in general: Favoring TRBV28, TRBJ1-2 and TRBJ2-5 was a feature seen in persistent disease. New patients shared fewer public clonotypes (around 970) than persistent patients did (around 2,900).

This clonotype was recorded at least ten times. Antigen: not known. The CDR3 contains 15 residues. CDR1 and CDR2 (germline): MDHEN, SYDVKM. The V and J ends lost 4 bases and 2 bases respectively, with 14 bases between them. Investigators prepared the TCR beta libraries by applying iRepertoire HTBI primers and Arm-PCR of CDR3 regions. TCRdb redid the calling of the multiplex PCR reads with MiXCR, one entry per CDR3 protein. The profile shows roughly 560,000 distinct CDR3 sequences, roughly 15% of them singletons. Time point in this sample: newly diagnosed GD, antithyroid drugs for less than 3 months. The TCR library used RNA extracted from PBMCs. Patients of an endocrinology department in Xi'an, China, were included. Collection of peripheral blood (nine milliliters) was done using EDTA tubes. These data also formed part of another study, on T cells in Graves' hyperthyroidism and ophthalmopathy.

The material sequenced was peripheral blood mononuclear cells (PBMCs), taken at new diagnosis, from a patient treated with antithyroid drugs. The chain joins TRBV28 to TRBJ2-5; the D gene could be TRBD1 or TRBD2 (5 bases each). The TCR was taken from a woman in her forties or fifties with Graves disease. In DNA form, the CDR3 reads TGTGCCAGCAGTTCGGCCGGGACGTATCAAGAGACCCAGTACTTC. Its translation: CASSSAGTYQETQYF. Variable domain in full (rest from reference TRBV28 and TRBJ2-5): DVKVTQSSRYLVKRTGEKVFLECVQDMDHENMFWYRQDPGLGLRLIYFSYDVKMKEKGDIPEGYSVSREKKERFSLILESASTNQTSMYLCASSSAGTYQETQYFGPGTRLLVL.